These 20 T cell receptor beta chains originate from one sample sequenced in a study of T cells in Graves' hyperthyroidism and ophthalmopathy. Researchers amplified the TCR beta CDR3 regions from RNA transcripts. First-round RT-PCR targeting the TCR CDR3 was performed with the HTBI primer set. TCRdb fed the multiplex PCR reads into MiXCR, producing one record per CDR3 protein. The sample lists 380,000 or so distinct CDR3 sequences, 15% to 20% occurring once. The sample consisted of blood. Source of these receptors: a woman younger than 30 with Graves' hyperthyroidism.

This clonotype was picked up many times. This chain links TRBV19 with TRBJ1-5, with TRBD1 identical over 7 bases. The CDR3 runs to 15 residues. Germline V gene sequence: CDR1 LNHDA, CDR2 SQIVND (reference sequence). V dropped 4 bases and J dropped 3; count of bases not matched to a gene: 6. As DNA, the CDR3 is TGTGCCAGTAGTAACGACAGGGACCCCAATCAGCCCCAGCATTTT. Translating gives CASSNDRDPNQPQHF.

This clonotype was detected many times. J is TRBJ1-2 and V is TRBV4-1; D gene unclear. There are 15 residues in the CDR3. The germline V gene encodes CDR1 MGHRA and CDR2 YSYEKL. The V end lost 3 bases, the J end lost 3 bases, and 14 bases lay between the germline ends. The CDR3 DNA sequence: TGCGCCAGCAGCCACCCAACGGCAGCTTACTATGGCTACACCTTC. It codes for CASSHPTAAYYGYTF.

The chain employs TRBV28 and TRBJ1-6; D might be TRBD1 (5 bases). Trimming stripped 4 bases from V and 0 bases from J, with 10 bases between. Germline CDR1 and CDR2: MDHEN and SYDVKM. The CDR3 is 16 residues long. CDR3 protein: CASSYRGSSYNSPLHF. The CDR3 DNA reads TGTGCCAGCAGTTACCGGGGGAGCTCCTATAATTCACCCCTCCACTTT.

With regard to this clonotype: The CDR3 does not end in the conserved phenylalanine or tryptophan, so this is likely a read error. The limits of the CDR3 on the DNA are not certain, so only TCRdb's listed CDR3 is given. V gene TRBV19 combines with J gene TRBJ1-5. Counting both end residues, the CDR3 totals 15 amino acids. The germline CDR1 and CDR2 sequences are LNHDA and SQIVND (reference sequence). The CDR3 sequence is CASLQNLYSNQPQQL.

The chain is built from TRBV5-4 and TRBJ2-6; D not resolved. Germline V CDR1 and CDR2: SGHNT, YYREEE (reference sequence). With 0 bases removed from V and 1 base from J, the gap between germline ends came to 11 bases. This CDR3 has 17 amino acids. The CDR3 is CASSLAVLGSGANVLTF. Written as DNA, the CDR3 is TGTGCCAGCAGCTTGGCGGTTCTAGGGTCTGGGGCCAACGTCCTGACTTTC.

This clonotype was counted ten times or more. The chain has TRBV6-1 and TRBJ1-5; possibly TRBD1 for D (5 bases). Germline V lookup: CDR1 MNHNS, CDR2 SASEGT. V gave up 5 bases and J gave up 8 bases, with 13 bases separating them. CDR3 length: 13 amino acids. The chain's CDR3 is CASSPRGSEPQHF. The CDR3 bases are TGTGCCAGCAGTCCCCGGGGGTCGGAGCCCCAGCATTTT.

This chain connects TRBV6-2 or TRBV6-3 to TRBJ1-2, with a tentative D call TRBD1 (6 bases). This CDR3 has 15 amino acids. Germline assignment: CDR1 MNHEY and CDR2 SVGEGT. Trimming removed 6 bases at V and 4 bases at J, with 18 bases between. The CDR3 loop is CASSQDKAGAYGYTF. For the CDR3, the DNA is TGTGCCAGCAGCCAAGATAAGGCGGGGGCCTATGGCTACACCTTC.

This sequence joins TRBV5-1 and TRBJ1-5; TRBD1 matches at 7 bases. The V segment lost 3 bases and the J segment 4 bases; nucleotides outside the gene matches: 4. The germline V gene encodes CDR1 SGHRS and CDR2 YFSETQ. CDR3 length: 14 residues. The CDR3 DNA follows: TGCGCCAGCAGCTGGGACAGTCCTAATCAGCCCCAGCATTTT. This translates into CASSWDSPNQPQHF.

In DNA, the CDR3 is TGCGCCAGCAGCTGGTCGGCCGGACTTAACACTGAAGCTTTCTTT. Translation gives CASSWSAGLNTEAFF. This sequence joins TRBV5-1 and TRBJ1-1; no firm D call. This CDR3 comprises 15 residues. Between the trimmed V and J ends, which lost 3 bases and 2 bases, there was a span of 14 bases. Per the germline V gene, CDR1 is SGHRS and CDR2 is YFSETQ. The full variable domain, with the rest looked up from reference TRBV5-1 and TRBJ1-1, is KAGVTQTPRYLIKTRGQQVTLSCSPISGHRSVSWYQQTPGQGLQFLFEYFSETQRNKGNFPGRFSGRQFSNSRSEMNVSTLELGDSALYLCASSWSAGLNTEAFFGQGTRLTVV.

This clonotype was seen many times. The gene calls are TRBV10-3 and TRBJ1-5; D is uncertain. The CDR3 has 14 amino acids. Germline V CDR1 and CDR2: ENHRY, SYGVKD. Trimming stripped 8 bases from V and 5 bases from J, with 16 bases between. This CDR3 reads CAISSGIWYQPQHF. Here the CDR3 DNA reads TGTGCCATCTCGTCAGGAATTTGGTATCAGCCCCAGCATTTT.

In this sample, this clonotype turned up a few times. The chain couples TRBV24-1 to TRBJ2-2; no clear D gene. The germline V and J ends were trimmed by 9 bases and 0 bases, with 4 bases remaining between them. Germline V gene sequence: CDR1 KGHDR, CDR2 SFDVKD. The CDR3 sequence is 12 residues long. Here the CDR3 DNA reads TGTGCCACCCACGCGAACACCGGGGAGCTGTTTTTT. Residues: CATHANTGELFF.

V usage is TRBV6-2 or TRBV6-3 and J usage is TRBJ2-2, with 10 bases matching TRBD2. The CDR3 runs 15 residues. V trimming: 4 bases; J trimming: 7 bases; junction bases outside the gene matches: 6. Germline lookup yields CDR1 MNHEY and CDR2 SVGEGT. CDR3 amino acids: CASSFSGRPNGELFF. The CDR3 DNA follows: TGTGCCAGCAGTTTTAGCGGGAGGCCGAACGGGGAGCTGTTTTTT.

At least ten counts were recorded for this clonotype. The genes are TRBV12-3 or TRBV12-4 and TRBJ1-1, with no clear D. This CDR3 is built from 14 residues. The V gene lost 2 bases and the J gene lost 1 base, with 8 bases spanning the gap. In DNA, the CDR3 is TGTGCCAGCAGTTTACTTTCACCGAACACTGAAGCTTTCTTT. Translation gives CASSLLSPNTEAFF.

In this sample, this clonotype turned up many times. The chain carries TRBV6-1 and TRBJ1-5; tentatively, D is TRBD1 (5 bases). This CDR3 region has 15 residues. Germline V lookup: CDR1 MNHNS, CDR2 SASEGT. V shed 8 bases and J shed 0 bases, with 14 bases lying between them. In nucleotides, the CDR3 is TGTGCCAGCGCAGTCAGGGCCTATAGCAATCAGCCCCAGCATTTT. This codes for CASAVRAYSNQPQHF.

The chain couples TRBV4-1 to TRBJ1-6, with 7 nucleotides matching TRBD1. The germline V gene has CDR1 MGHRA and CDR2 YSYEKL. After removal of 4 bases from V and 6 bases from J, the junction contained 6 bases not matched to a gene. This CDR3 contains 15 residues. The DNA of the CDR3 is TGCGCCAGCAGCCTCCTCCAGGGGGTTAATTCACCCCTCCACTTT. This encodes CASSLLQGVNSPLHF.

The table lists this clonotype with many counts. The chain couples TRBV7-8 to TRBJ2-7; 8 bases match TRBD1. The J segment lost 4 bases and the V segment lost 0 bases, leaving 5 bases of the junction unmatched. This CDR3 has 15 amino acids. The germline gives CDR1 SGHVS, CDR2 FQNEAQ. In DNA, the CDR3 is TGTGCCAGCAGCTTAGCTGCAGGGGGCGGGTACGAGCAGTACTTC. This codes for CASSLAAGGGYEQYF.

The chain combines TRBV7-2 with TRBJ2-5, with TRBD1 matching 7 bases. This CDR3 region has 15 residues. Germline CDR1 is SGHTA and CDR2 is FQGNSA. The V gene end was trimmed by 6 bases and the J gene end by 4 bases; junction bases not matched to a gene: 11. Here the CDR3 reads CASSLSTGSAETQYF. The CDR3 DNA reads TGTGCCAGCAGTCTGTCGACAGGGAGTGCAGAGACCCAGTACTTC.

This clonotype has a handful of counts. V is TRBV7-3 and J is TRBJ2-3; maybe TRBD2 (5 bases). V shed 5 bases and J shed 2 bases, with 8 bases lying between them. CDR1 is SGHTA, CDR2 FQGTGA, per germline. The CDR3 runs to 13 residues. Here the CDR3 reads CASSPGLTDTQYF. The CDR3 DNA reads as TGTGCCAGCAGCCCAGGACTCACAGATACGCAGTATTTT.

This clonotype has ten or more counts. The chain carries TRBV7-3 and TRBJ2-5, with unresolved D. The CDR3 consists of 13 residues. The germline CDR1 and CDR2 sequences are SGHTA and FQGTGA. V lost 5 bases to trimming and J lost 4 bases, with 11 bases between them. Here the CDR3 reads CASSQYGGETQYF. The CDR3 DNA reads TGTGCCAGCAGCCAATATGGCGGAGAGACCCAGTACTTC.

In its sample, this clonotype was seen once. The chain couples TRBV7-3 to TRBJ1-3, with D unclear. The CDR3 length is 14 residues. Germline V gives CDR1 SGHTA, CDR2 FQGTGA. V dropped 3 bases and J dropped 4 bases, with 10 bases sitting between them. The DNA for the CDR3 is TGTGCCAGCAGCTTGTCCCATGGAGGAAACACCATATATTTT. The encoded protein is CASSLSHGGNTIYF.